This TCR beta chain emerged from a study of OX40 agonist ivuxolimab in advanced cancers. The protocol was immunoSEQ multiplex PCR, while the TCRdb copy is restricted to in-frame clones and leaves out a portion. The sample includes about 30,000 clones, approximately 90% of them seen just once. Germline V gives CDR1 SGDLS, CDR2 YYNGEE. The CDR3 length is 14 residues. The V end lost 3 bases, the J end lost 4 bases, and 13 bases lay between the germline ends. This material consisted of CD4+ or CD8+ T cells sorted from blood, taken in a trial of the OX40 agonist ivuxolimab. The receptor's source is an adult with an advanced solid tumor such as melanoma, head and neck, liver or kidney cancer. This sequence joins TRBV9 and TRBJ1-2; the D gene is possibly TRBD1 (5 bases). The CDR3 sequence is CASSALGVTYGYTF. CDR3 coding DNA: TGTGCCAGCAGCGCCTTGGGGGTTACCTATGGCTACACCTTC.